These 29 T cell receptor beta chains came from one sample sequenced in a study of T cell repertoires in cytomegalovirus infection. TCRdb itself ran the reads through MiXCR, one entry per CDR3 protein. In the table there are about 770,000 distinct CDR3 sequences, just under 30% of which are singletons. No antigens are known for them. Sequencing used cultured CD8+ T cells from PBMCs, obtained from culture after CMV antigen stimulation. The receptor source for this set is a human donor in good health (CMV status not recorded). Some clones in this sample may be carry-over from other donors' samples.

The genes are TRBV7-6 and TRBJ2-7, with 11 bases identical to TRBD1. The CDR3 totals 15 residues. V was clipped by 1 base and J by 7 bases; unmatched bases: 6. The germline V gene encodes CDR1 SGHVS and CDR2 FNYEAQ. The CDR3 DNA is TGTGCCAGCAGCTTAGTGGGACAGGGGGGTTTGGAGCAGTACTTC. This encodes CASSLVGQGGLEQYF.

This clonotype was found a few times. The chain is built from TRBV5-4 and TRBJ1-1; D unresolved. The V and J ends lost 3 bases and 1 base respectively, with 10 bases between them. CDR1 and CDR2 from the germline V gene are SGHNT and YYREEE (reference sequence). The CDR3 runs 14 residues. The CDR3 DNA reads TGTGCCAGCAGCTCGGAAGGACCGAACACTGAAGCTTTCTTT. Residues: CASSSEGPNTEAFF.

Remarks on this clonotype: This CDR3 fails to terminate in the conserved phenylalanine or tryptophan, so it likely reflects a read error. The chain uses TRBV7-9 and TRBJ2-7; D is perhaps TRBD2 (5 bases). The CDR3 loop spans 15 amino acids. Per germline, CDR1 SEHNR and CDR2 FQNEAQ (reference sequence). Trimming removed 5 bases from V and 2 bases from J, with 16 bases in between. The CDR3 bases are TGTGCCAGCAGCCCGAGAGGGCAGGCTACCTACGAGCAGTACTCC. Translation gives CASSPRGQATYEQYS.

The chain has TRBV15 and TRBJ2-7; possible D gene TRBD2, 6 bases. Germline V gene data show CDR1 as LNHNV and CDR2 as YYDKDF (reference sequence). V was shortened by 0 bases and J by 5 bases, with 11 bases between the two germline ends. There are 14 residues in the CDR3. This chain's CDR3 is CATSRDLGTHEQYV. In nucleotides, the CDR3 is TGTGCCACCAGCAGAGATCTCGGGACTCACGAGCAGTACGTC.

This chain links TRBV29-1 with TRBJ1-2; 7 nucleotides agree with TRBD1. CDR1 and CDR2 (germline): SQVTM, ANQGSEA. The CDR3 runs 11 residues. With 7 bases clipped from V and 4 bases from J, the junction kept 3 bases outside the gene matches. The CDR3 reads CSARGPYGYTF. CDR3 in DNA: TGCAGCGCGAGGGGGCCCTATGGCTACACCTTC.

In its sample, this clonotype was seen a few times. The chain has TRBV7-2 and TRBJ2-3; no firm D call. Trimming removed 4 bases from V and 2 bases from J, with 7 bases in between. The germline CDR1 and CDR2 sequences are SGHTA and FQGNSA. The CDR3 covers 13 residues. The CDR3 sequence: CASSSEITDTQYF. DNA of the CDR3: TGTGCCAGCAGCTCCGAGATCACAGATACGCAGTATTTT.

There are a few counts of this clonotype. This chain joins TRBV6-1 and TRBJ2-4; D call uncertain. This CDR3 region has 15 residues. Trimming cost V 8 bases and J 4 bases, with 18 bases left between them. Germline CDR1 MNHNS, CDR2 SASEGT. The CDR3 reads CASSPRQAAKNIQYF. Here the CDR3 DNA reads TGTGCCAGCTCACCTCGGCAGGCGGCTAAAAACATTCAGTACTTC.

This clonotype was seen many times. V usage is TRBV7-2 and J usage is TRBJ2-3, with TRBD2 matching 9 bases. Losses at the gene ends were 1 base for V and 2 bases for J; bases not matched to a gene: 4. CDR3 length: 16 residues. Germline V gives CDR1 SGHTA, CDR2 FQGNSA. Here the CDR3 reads CASSLVPSGITDTQYF. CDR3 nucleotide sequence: TGTGCCAGCAGCTTAGTTCCTAGCGGGATCACAGATACGCAGTATTTT.

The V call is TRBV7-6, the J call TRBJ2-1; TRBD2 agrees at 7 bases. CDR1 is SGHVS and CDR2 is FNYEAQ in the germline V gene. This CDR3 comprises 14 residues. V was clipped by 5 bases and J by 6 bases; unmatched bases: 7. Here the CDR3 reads CASSLWGGSNEQFF. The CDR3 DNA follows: TGTGCCAGCAGCCTCTGGGGGGGATCCAATGAGCAGTTCTTC.

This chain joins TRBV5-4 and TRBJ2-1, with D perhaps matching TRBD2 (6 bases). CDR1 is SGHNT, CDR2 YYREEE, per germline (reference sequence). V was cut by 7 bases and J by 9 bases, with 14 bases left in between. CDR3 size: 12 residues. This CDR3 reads CASHAGIGEQFF. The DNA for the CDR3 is TGTGCCAGCCACGCGGGGATCGGTGAGCAGTTCTTC.

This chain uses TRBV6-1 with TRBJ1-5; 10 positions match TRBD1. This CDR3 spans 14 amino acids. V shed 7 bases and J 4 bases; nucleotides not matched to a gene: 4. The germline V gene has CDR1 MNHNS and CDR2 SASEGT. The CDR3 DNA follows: TGTGCCAGCAAGACAGGGGGCTGGAATCAGCCCCAGCATTTT. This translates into CASKTGGWNQPQHF.

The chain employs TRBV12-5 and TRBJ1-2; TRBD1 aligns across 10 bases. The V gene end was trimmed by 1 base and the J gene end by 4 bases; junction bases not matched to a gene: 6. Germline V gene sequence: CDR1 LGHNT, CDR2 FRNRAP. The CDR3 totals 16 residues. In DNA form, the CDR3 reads TGTGCTAGTGGTTTGGCCCTGACAGGGGGCAGCTATGGCTACACCTTC. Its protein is CASGLALTGGSYGYTF.

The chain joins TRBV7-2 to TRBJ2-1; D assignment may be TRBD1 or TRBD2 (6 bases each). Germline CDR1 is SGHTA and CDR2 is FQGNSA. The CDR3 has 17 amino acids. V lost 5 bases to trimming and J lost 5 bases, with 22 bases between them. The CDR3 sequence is CASSAQPGAGWNNEQFF. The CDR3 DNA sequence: TGTGCCAGCAGCGCCCAACCGGGGGCTGGCTGGAACAATGAGCAGTTCTTC.

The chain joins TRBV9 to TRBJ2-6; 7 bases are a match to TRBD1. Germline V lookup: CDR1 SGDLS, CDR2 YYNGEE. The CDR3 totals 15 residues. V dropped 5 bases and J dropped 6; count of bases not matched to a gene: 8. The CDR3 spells CASRGTGAKANVLTF. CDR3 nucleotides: TGTGCCAGCAGAGGAACAGGGGCCAAGGCCAACGTCCTGACTTTC.

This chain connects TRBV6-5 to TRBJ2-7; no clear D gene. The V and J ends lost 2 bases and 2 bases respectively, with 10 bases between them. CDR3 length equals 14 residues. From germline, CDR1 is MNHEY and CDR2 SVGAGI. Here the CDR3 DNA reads TGTGCCAGCAGTTACAGTTTTGGGCCCTACGAGCAGTACTTC. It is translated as CASSYSFGPYEQYF.

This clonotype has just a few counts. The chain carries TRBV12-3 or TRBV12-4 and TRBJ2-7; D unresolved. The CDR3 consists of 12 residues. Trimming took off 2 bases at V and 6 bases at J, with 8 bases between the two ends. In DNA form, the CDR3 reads TGTGCCAGCAGTTTATCGCCAGTCGAGCAGTACTTC. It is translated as CASSLSPVEQYF.

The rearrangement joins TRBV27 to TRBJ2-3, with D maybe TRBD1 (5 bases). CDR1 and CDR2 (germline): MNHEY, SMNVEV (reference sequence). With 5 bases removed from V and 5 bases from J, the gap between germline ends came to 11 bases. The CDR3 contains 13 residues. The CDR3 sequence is CASSDQGKDTQYF. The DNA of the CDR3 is TGTGCCAGCAGTGACCAGGGTAAAGATACGCAGTATTTT.

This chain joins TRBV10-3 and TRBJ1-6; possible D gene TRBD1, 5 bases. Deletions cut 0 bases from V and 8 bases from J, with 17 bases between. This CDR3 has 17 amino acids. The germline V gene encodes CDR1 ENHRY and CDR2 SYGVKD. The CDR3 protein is CAISESTATSTYSPLHF. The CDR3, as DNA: TGTGCCATCAGTGAGTCGACAGCTACCTCAACCTATTCACCCCTCCACTTT.

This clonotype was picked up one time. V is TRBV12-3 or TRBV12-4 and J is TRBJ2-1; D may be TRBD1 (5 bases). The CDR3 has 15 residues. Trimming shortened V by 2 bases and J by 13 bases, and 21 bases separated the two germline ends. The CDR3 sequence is CASSLTSSGFGFQFF. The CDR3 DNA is TGTGCCAGCAGTTTAACCTCCTCAGGGTTCGGGTTCCAGTTCTTC.

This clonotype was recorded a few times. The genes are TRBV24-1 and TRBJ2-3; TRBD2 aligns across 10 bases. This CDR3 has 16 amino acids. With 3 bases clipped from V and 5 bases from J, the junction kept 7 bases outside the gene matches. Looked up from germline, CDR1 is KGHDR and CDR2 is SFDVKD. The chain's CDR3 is CATSDPLQRGGDTQYF. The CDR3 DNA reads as TGTGCCACCAGTGATCCTCTTCAGCGGGGGGGAGATACGCAGTATTTT.

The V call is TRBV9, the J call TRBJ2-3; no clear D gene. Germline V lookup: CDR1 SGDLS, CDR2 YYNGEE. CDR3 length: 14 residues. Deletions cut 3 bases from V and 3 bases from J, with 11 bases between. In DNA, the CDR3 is TGTGCCAGCAGCGAATTTGGGGAAACAGATACGCAGTATTTT. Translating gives CASSEFGETDTQYF.

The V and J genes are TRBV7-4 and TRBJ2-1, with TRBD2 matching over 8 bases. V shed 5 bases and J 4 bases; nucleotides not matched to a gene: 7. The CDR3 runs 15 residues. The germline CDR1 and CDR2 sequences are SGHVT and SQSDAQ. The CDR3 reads CASSTPGGAYNEQFF. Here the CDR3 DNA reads TGTGCCAGCAGCACCCCGGGAGGGGCGTACAATGAGCAGTTCTTC.

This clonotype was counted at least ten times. The DNA for the CDR3 is TGTGCCAGCAGTGAATATCTGGGGAACACAGATACGCAGTATTTT. Protein sequence: CASSEYLGNTDTQYF. The rearrangement uses TRBV6-1 and TRBJ2-3; D not certain. Germline V CDR1 and CDR2: MNHNS, SASEGT. The CDR3 is made up of 15 amino acids. V shed 2 bases and J shed 2 bases, with 11 bases lying between them.

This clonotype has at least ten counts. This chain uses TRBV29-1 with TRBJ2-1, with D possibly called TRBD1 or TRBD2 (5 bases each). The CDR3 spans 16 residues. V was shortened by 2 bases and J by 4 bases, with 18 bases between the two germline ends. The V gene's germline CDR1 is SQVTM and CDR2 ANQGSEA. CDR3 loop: CSVERRPGRPYNEQFF. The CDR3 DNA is TGCAGCGTTGAAAGGAGACCGGGACGCCCATACAATGAGCAGTTCTTC.

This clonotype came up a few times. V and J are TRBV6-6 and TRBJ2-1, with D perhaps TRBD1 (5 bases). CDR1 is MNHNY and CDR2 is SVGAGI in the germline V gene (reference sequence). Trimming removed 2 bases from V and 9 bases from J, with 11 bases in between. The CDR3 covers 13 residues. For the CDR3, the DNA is TGTGCCAGCAGTTACCGGAAAGGGGTTGAGCAGTTCTTC. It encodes CASSYRKGVEQFF.

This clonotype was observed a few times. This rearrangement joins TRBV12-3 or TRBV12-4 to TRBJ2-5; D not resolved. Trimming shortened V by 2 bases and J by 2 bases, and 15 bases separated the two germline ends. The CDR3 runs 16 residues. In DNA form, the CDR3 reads TGTGCCAGCAGTTTACCAGGACCCCTAACTCAAGAGACCCAGTACTTC. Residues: CASSLPGPLTQETQYF.

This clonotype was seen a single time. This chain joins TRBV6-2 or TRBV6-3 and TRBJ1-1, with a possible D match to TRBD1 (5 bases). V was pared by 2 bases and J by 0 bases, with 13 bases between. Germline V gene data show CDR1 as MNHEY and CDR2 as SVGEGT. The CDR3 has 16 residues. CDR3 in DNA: TGTGCCAGCAGTTACGAATTGGAGGGGATGAACACTGAAGCTTTCTTT. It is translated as CASSYELEGMNTEAFF.

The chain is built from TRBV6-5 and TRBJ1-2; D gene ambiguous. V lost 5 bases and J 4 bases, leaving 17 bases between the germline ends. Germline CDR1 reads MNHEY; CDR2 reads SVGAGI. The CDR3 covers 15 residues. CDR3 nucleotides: TGTGCCAGCAGTAATGGGAAAAGTGGTCCCTATGGCTACACCTTC. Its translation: CASSNGKSGPYGYTF.

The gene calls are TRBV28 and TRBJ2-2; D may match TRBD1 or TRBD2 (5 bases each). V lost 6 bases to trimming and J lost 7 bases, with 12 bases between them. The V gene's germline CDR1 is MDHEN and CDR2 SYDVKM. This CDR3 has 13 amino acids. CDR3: CASSEGPLGELFF. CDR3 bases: TGTGCCAGCAGCGAGGGACCACTCGGGGAGCTGTTTTTT.